The 9 T cell receptor beta chains presented below share a single source sample, sequenced in a study of a mutant IDH1 vaccine in newly diagnosed glioma. Time point reported: week 35, safety follow-up. Vaccine doses each comprised 300 ug of mutant IDH1 20-mer peptide, with topical imiquimod. Data came from immunoSEQ multiplex PCR; TCRdb stores just in-frame clones and leaves some out. The sample consists of around 50,000 clones, under 90% of them appearing once. No antigen is known for these receptors. This specimen was PBMCs, taken from a glioma patient whose treatment included an IDH1 peptide vaccine. These receptor sequences come from a woman between 18 and 29 years old with glioma.

The chain has TRBV5-4 and TRBJ2-5; 12 bases are a match to TRBD2. CDR1 and CDR2 (germline): SGHNT, YYREEE (reference sequence). Germline trimming cut 4 bases from V and 4 bases from J; bases unmatched to any gene: 5. This CDR3 has 15 amino acids. The CDR3 coding sequence is TGTGCCAGCAGCAACCCTAGCGGGAGGGTAGAGACCCAGTACTTC. Translation: CASSNPSGRVETQYF.

The sample holds one count of this clone. This chain links TRBV7-8 with TRBJ1-2; D is unclear. Trimming stripped 2 bases from V and 6 bases from J, with 10 bases between. Germline-derived CDR1 and CDR2 are SGHVS and FQNEAQ. The CDR3 consists of 13 residues. The chain's CDR3 is CASSLSGRDGYTF. DNA for the CDR3: TGTGCCAGCAGCTTATCCGGGAGGGATGGCTACACCTTC.

V and J are TRBV7-2 and TRBJ2-1; D is possibly TRBD2 (7 bases). The CDR3 contains 20 residues. CDR1 is SGHTA, CDR2 FQGNSA, per germline. V was shortened by 0 bases and J by 4 bases, with 25 bases between the two germline ends. CDR3 sequence reads: CASSLAVGAGALRFYNEQFF. The CDR3 DNA is TGTGCCAGCAGCTTAGCGGTTGGGGCGGGGGCCCTCCGTTTTTACAATGAGCAGTTCTTC. The complete variable domain, with remaining parts taken from reference TRBV7-2 and TRBJ2-1, reads GAGVSQSPSNKVTEKGKDVELRCDPISGHTALYWYRQSLGQGLEFLIYFQGNSAPDKSGLPSDRFSAERTGGSVSTLTIQRTQQEDSAVYLCASSLAVGAGALRFYNEQFFGPGTRLTVL.

This chain links TRBV6-6 with TRBJ2-1, with D hard to call. Germline V gene lookup returns CDR1 MNHNY and CDR2 SVGAGI (reference sequence). The CDR3 spans 11 residues. V was shortened by 5 bases and J by 8 bases, with 7 bases between the two germline ends. The CDR3 loop reads CASSPSDEQFF. CDR3 nucleotide sequence: TGTGCCAGCAGTCCTTCGGATGAGCAGTTCTTC.

In its sample, this clone was seen a few times. The chain employs TRBV7-8 and TRBJ2-7; tentatively, D is TRBD2 (6 bases). V was cut by 5 bases and J by 2 bases, with 19 bases left in between. The germline V gene encodes CDR1 SGHVS and CDR2 FQNEAQ. This CDR3 comprises 16 residues. The CDR3 here is CASSKEGTPKPYEQYF. For the CDR3, the DNA is TGTGCCAGCAGCAAAGAGGGGACTCCTAAACCCTACGAGCAGTACTTC. Full variable domain (outside the CDR3, taken from reference TRBV7-8 and TRBJ2-7): GAGVSQSPRYKVAKRGQDVALRCDPISGHVSLFWYQQALGQGPEFLTYFQNEAQLDKSGLPSDRFFAERPEGSVSTLKIQRTQQEDSAVYLCASSKEGTPKPYEQYFGPGTRLTVT.

J is TRBJ1-1 and V is TRBV7-2, with D maybe TRBD1 (6 bases). The CDR3 has 16 amino acids. CDR1 is SGHTA and CDR2 is FQGNSA in the germline V gene. With 0 bases removed from V and 0 bases from J, the gap between germline ends came to 11 bases. CDR3 sequence reads: CASSLATGFLNTEAFF. The CDR3 DNA is TGTGCCAGCAGCTTAGCGACAGGTTTCCTGAACACTGAAGCTTTCTTT.

The rearrangement links TRBV29-1 to TRBJ2-1; 11 nucleotides match TRBD2. The CDR3 covers 15 residues. The junction had 4 bases not matched to a gene; V was cut back by 4 bases and J by 2 bases. In germline, CDR1 is SQVTM, CDR2 ANQGSEA. The CDR3 region is CSVVQLAGAYNEQFF. The CDR3 DNA sequence: TGCAGCGTTGTACAACTAGCGGGGGCCTACAATGAGCAGTTCTTC.

This sequence joins TRBV27 and TRBJ1-1; tentative D call: TRBD1 (5 bases). The length of the CDR3 is 13 residues. The germline V gene encodes CDR1 MNHEY and CDR2 SMNVEV (reference sequence). Trimming took off 4 bases at V and 4 bases at J, with 10 bases between the two ends. This chain's CDR3 is CASSWGGGTEAFF. The CDR3 region has the DNA TGTGCCAGCAGTTGGGGCGGGGGCACTGAAGCTTTCTTT.

The CDR3 sequence: CASSKGGKLDTQYF. Here the CDR3 DNA reads TGTGCCAGTAGTAAGGGGGGAAAGTTAGATACGCAGTATTTT. The chain employs TRBV19 and TRBJ2-3, with D possibly called TRBD1 or TRBD2 (6 bases each). Trimming took off 4 bases at V and 5 bases at J, with 13 bases between the two ends. Germline V gene lookup returns CDR1 LNHDA and CDR2 SQIVND (reference sequence). CDR3 length: 14 residues.